Presented here are 29 T cell receptor beta chains from one specimen sequenced in a study of cytomegalovirus exposure and HLA in healthy donors. Sequenced by immunoSEQ multiplex PCR; TCRdb stores in-frame clones only, minus some. The table has about 98,000 clones, approximately 84% seen once. Material: PBMCs. The receptors shown here come from a man younger than 35 in good health and CMV-seropositive.

The chain carries TRBV10-1 and TRBJ1-3, with 11 bases fitting TRBD1. CDR3 length: 19 amino acids. Per germline, CDR1 WNHNN and CDR2 SYGVQD (reference sequence). The trim removed 6 bases at V and 3 bases at J, leaving 16 bases unmatched. The CDR3 DNA sequence: TGCGCCAGCAGACCTGGGGACAGGGGGGCGATCTACGGTGGAAACACCATATATTTT. This gives the protein CASRPGDRGAIYGGNTIYF.

V usage is TRBV7-2 and J usage is TRBJ2-5, with 7 bases lining up with TRBD2. The V gene's germline CDR1 is SGHTA and CDR2 FQGNSA. There are 15 residues in the CDR3. Trimming took 4 bases from V and 2 from J; bases not matched to a gene: 7. The CDR3 nucleotides are TGTGCCAGCAGCTCGGGAGGAGCGAGACAAGAGACCCAGTACTTC. This gives the protein CASSSGGARQETQYF.

The rearrangement uses TRBV15 and TRBJ1-2, with TRBD1 matching 7 bases. The CDR3 runs 16 residues. J was trimmed by 6 bases and V by 0 bases; bases with no gene match: 10. CDR1 LNHNV and CDR2 YYDKDF come from the germline V gene (reference sequence). In DNA form, the CDR3 reads TGTGCCACCAGCAGAGATCGAGACAGGGATCCTCATGGCTACACCTTC. Translating gives CATSRDRDRDPHGYTF. The complete variable domain, with remaining parts taken from reference TRBV15 and TRBJ1-2, reads DAMVIQNPRYQVTQFGKPVTLSCSQTLNHNVMYWYQQKSSQAPKLLFHYYDKDFNNEADTPDNFQSRRPNTSFCFLDIRSPGLGDTAMYLCATSRDRDRDPHGYTFGSGTRLTVV.

The chain links TRBV10-3 to TRBJ1-2; TRBD1 aligns across 10 bases. J gave up 7 bases and V 7 bases, and 6 bases lay outside the gene matches. This CDR3 spans 13 amino acids. CDR1 is ENHRY, CDR2 SYGVKD, per germline. CDR3 sequence reads: CAIKDRGLGGYTF. CDR3 bases: TGTGCCATCAAGGACAGGGGGTTGGGTGGCTACACCTTC.

V usage is TRBV4-1 and J usage is TRBJ1-5; 7 positions match TRBD1. Trimming took 0 bases from V and 0 from J; bases not matched to a gene: 2. Germline V gene sequence: CDR1 MGHRA, CDR2 YSYEKL. CDR3 length: 16 residues. DNA for the CDR3: TGCGCCAGCAGCCAAGACAGGGGGAATAGCAATCAGCCCCAGCATTTT. Protein sequence: CASSQDRGNSNQPQHF.

The chain combines TRBV15 with TRBJ2-2; no clear D. The CDR3 has 16 amino acids. V was trimmed by 4 bases and J by 5 bases, leaving 17 bases between them. CDR1 is LNHNV, CDR2 YYDKDF, per germline (reference sequence). The CDR3 is CATSTDGDPLTGELFF. The CDR3 DNA is TGTGCCACCAGCACAGACGGTGATCCATTGACCGGGGAGCTGTTTTTT.

The chain links TRBV28 to TRBJ2-7; 7 nucleotides match TRBD1. V lost 8 bases and J lost 7; bases outside the gene matches: 11. CDR1 and CDR2 from the germline V gene are MDHEN and SYDVKM. The CDR3 sequence is 13 residues long. The CDR3 loop is CASAGTALREQYF. In DNA, the CDR3 is TGTGCCAGCGCCGGGACAGCTCTCCGAGAGCAGTACTTC.

The chain recombines TRBV19 with TRBJ1-1; possible D gene TRBD1, 5 bases. The V gene's germline CDR1 is LNHDA and CDR2 SQIVND (reference sequence). The V end lost 7 bases, the J end lost 4 bases, and 16 bases lay between the germline ends. The CDR3 runs to 14 residues. DNA for the CDR3: TGTGCCAGTACCTATATTGCGGGGGGCACTGAAGCTTTCTTT. This codes for CASTYIAGGTEAFF.

The chain combines TRBV28 with TRBJ2-6; no clear D gene. This CDR3 is 17 amino acids long. Germline CDR1 and CDR2: MDHEN and SYDVKM. V gave up 2 bases and J gave up 0 bases, with 11 bases separating them. In DNA, the CDR3 is TGTGCCAGCAGTTTACGATACGACACCTCTGGGGCCAACGTCCTGACTTTC. This gives the protein CASSLRYDTSGANVLTF.

The V call is TRBV15, the J call TRBJ2-7; no clear D. Germline V gene sequence: CDR1 LNHNV, CDR2 YYDKDF (reference sequence). V dropped 0 bases and J dropped 7 bases, with 7 bases sitting between them. The length of the CDR3 is 12 residues. The CDR3 DNA sequence: TGTGCCACCAGCAGAGATCTCAGAGAGCAGTACTTC. This encodes CATSRDLREQYF.

The chain is built from TRBV19 and TRBJ2-7, with 10 bases fitting TRBD1. Germline-derived CDR1 and CDR2 are LNHDA and SQIVND (reference sequence). This CDR3 region has 13 residues. The V gene end was trimmed by 9 bases and the J gene end by 7 bases; junction bases not matched to a gene: 9. The CDR3 nucleotides read TGTGCCAGCGGGGGGGGACAGGGGCTAGAGCAGTACTTC. Protein: CASGGGQGLEQYF. The full variable domain, its missing parts supplied by reference TRBV19 and TRBJ2-7, is DGGITQSPKYLFRKEGQNVTLSCEQNLNHDAMYWYRQDPGQGLRLIYYSQIVNDFQKGDIAEGYSVSREKKESFPLTVTSAQKNPTAFYLCASGGGQGLEQYFGPGTRLTVT.

The chain is built from TRBV5-6 and TRBJ2-5, with 10 nucleotides matching TRBD2. CDR1 is SGHDT, CDR2 YYEEEE, per germline. The CDR3 covers 15 residues. V trimming: 1 base; J trimming: 4 bases; junction bases outside the gene matches: 4. CDR3 residues: CASSLSSSGGETQYF. The CDR3 nucleotides read TGTGCCAGCAGCTTGTCATCTAGCGGGGGAGAGACCCAGTACTTC.

The CDR3 nucleotides read TGCGCCAGCAGCTTGGGTCTAGGGAACACTGAAGCTTTCTTT. Protein product: CASSLGLGNTEAFF. The J gene is TRBJ1-1, the V gene TRBV5-1; no definite D call. The V end lost 0 bases, the J end lost 1 base, and 7 bases lay between the germline ends. From germline, CDR1 is SGHRS and CDR2 YFSETQ. This CDR3 contains 14 residues.

The chain couples TRBV7-2 to TRBJ2-7; 7 nucleotides match TRBD1. V shed 5 bases and J 3 bases; nucleotides not matched to a gene: 4. This CDR3 region has 13 residues. The germline CDR1 and CDR2 sequences are SGHTA and FQGNSA. The DNA for the CDR3 is TGTGCCAGCAGCACGGACAGGAGCTACGAGCAGTACTTC. This codes for CASSTDRSYEQYF.

The chain links TRBV19 to TRBJ1-1; TRBD1 matches 8 bases. Trimming took 9 bases from V and 7 from J; bases not matched to a gene: 7. The CDR3 contains 12 residues. Germline V gene sequence: CDR1 LNHDA, CDR2 SQIVND (reference sequence). CDR3 DNA: TGTGCCAGCTGGACAGGGAATGGTGAAGCTTTCTTT. This translates into CASWTGNGEAFF.

J is TRBJ2-1 and V is TRBV4-3; 11 bases are shared with TRBD2. J lost 3 bases, V lost 1 base, and 8 bases had no gene match. Germline loops: CDR1 LGHNA, CDR2 YSLEER. The CDR3 spans 18 residues. This CDR3 reads CASSQAAPGLAVYNEQFF. The CDR3 nucleotides are TGCGCCAGCAGCCAAGCGGCACCGGGACTAGCGGTCTACAATGAGCAGTTCTTC.

The chain joins TRBV28 to TRBJ2-1; D is undetermined. This CDR3 is 15 amino acids long. Germline assignment: CDR1 MDHEN and CDR2 SYDVKM. V lost 4 bases, J lost 3 bases, and 13 bases lay in between. CDR3 protein: CASSSVTLNYNEQFF. The CDR3 DNA sequence: TGTGCCAGCAGTTCGGTGACACTTAACTACAATGAGCAGTTCTTC. Drawing the rest from reference TRBV28 and TRBJ2-1, the complete variable domain is DVKVTQSSRYLVKRTGEKVFLECVQDMDHENMFWYRQDPGLGLRLIYFSYDVKMKEKGDIPEGYSVSREKKERFSLILESASTNQTSMYLCASSSVTLNYNEQFFGPGTRLTVL.

The chain carries TRBV5-1 and TRBJ1-4; D might be TRBD1 (6 bases). The CDR3 is 15 amino acids. The germline V and J ends were trimmed by 4 bases and 8 bases, with 18 bases remaining between them. Looked up from germline, CDR1 is SGHRS and CDR2 is YFSETQ. The CDR3 DNA sequence: TGCGCCAGCAGCCCGCCCACAGGGACGCGGGAAAAACTGTTTTTT. Translated, it gives CASSPPTGTREKLFF. The variable domain in full, completed from reference TRBV5-1 and TRBJ1-4, reads KAGVTQTPRYLIKTRGQQVTLSCSPISGHRSVSWYQQTPGQGLQFLFEYFSETQRNKGNFPGRFSGRQFSNSRSEMNVSTLELGDSALYLCASSPPTGTREKLFFGSGTQLSVL.

The table lists this clone with a count of one. In nucleotides, the CDR3 is TGTGCCAGTAGTATAGTTAACGGGGGGAACTACAATGAGCAGTTCTTC. Translating gives CASSIVNGGNYNEQFF. The V gene is TRBV19, the J gene TRBJ2-1, with TRBD2 matching over 7 bases. CDR1 and CDR2 from the germline V gene are LNHDA and SQIVND (reference sequence). Trimming took 1 base from V and 3 from J; bases not matched to a gene: 6. The CDR3 is 16 residues long.

The rearrangement uses TRBV28 and TRBJ2-1; the D gene is possibly TRBD2 (6 bases). CDR1 and CDR2 from the germline V gene are MDHEN and SYDVKM. CDR3 length equals 15 residues. V gave up 1 base and J gave up 5 bases, with 12 bases separating them. DNA of the CDR3: TGTGCCAGCAGTTTATATCCTAGCGCCAACAATGAGCAGTTCTTC. It specifies CASSLYPSANNEQFF.

The chain is built from TRBV6-5 and TRBJ1-2; D uncertain. V was pared by 2 bases and J by 8 bases, with 12 bases between. The V gene's germline CDR1 is MNHEY and CDR2 SVGAGI. The CDR3 covers 13 residues. CDR3 residues: CASSYVGREGYTF. CDR3 nucleotide sequence: TGTGCCAGCAGTTACGTGGGGAGGGAAGGCTACACCTTC.

In DNA, the CDR3 is TGTGCCAGCAGTCCCCCCTGGACTAGCGGGAATGGGGATACGCAGTATTTT. Protein: CASSPPWTSGNGDTQYF. The rearrangement uses TRBV2 and TRBJ2-3, with 12 positions matching TRBD2. J lost 6 bases, V lost 5 bases, and 12 bases had no gene match. Germline CDR1 reads SNHLY; CDR2 reads FYNNEI. The CDR3 runs to 17 residues. The variable domain in full, completed from reference TRBV2 and TRBJ2-3, reads EPEVTQTPSHQVTQMGQEVILRCVPISNHLYFYWYRQILGQKVEFLVSFYNNEISEKSEIFDDQFSVERPDGSNFTLKIRSTKLEDSAMYFCASSPPWTSGNGDTQYFGPGTRLTVL.

The chain carries TRBV5-1 and TRBJ2-3, with 11 bases fitting TRBD1. V shed 0 bases, J shed 1 base, and the junction held 13 bases outside the gene matches. Per germline, CDR1 SGHRS and CDR2 YFSETQ. CDR3 length: 20 residues. CDR3 sequence (DNA): TGCGCCAGCAGCTTGGGAAGGTTCTCGGACAGGGGGCTGCGCACAGATACGCAGTATTTT. Protein: CASSLGRFSDRGLRTDTQYF.

This clone was counted between two and nine times. This rearrangement joins TRBV7-2 to TRBJ2-5; D uncertain. The CDR3 is made up of 11 amino acids. The V gene's germline CDR1 is SGHTA and CDR2 FQGNSA. The V gene lost 2 bases and the J gene lost 9 bases, with 7 bases spanning the gap. CDR3 DNA sequence: TGTGCCAGCAGCTTAATTCGGTCCCAGTACTTC. Amino acids: CASSLIRSQYF.

The chain has TRBV11-1 and TRBJ1-1; 8 nucleotides align to TRBD1. The CDR3 length is 13 residues. Per germline, CDR1 SGHAT and CDR2 FQDESV (reference sequence). V trimming: 4 bases; J trimming: 6 bases; junction bases outside the gene matches: 4. The CDR3 DNA is TGTGCCAGCAGCTCACAGGGGGGCCCTGAAGCTTTCTTT. It encodes CASSSQGGPEAFF. Supplemented by reference TRBV11-1 and TRBJ1-1, the full variable domain reads EAEVAQSPRYKITEKSQAVAFWCDPISGHATLYWYRQILGQGPELLVQFQDESVVDDSQLPKDRFSAERLKGVDSTLKIQPAELGDSAMYLCASSSQGGPEAFFGQGTRLTVV.

The rearrangement links TRBV5-6 to TRBJ1-5; 12 bases are a match to TRBD1. This CDR3 has 17 residues. CDR1 SGHDT and CDR2 YYEEEE come from the germline V gene. V gave up 2 bases and J gave up 5 bases; unmatched junction bases: 8. The CDR3 coding sequence is TGTGCCAGCAGCTTTGGGACAGGGGGCCGGGGGGATCAGCCCCAGCATTTT. The encoded protein is CASSFGTGGRGDQPQHF.

CDR3 coding DNA: TGTGCCAGTAGTATCTCAGTTAGCACAGATACGCAGTATTTT. Residues: CASSISVSTDTQYF. V and J are TRBV19 and TRBJ2-3; D call uncertain. Trimming cost V 3 bases and J 0 bases, with 7 bases left between them. The V gene's germline CDR1 is LNHDA and CDR2 SQIVND (reference sequence). This CDR3 region has 14 residues. Based on the CDR3 plus reference TRBV19 and TRBJ2-3, the full variable domain is DGGITQSPKYLFRKEGQNVTLSCEQNLNHDAMYWYRQDPGQGLRLIYYSQIVNDFQKGDIAEGYSVSREKKESFPLTVTSAQKNPTAFYLCASSISVSTDTQYFGPGTRLTVL.

The chain carries TRBV6-5 and TRBJ1-1; D remains unclear. The V end was cut by 0 bases, the J end by 1 base, with 6 bases between. Germline CDR1 and CDR2: MNHEY and SVGAGI. This CDR3 region has 14 residues. The CDR3 bases are TGTGCCAGCAGTTACTCGTCAGAGAACACTGAAGCTTTCTTT. This encodes CASSYSSENTEAFF.

In DNA, the CDR3 is TGTGCCACCAGCAGAGGGACAGGGACGCTTTTTGAAGCTTTCTTT. Amino acids: CATSRGTGTLFEAFF. This chain uses TRBV15 with TRBJ1-1; 8 positions match TRBD1. The CDR3 is 15 amino acids. Trimming cost V 1 base and J 7 bases; bases outside gene matches: 8. The germline CDR1 and CDR2 sequences are LNHNV and YYDKDF (reference sequence). The whole variable domain, filled in from reference TRBV15 and TRBJ1-1, reads DAMVIQNPRYQVTQFGKPVTLSCSQTLNHNVMYWYQQKSSQAPKLLFHYYDKDFNNEADTPDNFQSRRPNTSFCFLDIRSPGLGDTAMYLCATSRGTGTLFEAFFGQGTRLTVV.